Shown below are 18 T cell receptor beta chains from a single sample sequenced in a study of molecular identifiers for immune sequencing clone quantification. TCRdb called the PCR reads again in MiXCR, with one record for every CDR3 protein. The sample lists 460,000 or so distinct CDR3 sequences, over 20% seen once, with around 0.84% in the top ten. The sequencing input was naive CD8+ T cells from blood, with Jurkat cell RNA spiked in. This sample's subset: FACS-sorted CD8+CD4-CCR7+CD45RA+ naive T cells. These receptors all stem from a human donor in good health. Some libraries in this study had Jurkat cell RNA spiked in.

This clonotype was recorded at least ten times. The rearrangement joins TRBV20-1 to TRBJ2-7, with 8 bases fitting TRBD1. Losses at the gene ends were 6 bases for V and 2 bases for J; bases not matched to a gene: 9. In germline, CDR1 is DFQATT, CDR2 SNEGSKA (reference sequence). The CDR3 has 14 residues. The DNA of the CDR3 is TGCAGTGCACCCCTCCGGGACAGGCCCTACGAGCAGTACTTC. Translated: CSAPLRDRPYEQYF.

On this clonotype: This sequence may be a read error, since a much larger clone differs from it by one base. The V gene is TRBV29-1, the J gene TRBJ1-1; D is unclear. Germline lookup yields CDR1 SQVTM and CDR2 ANQGSEA. There are 13 residues in the CDR3. CDR3 DNA sequence: TGCAGCGTGGCGTGGCAGCCTAACACTGAAGCTCTCTTT. Residues: CSVAWQPNTEALF.

This clonotype appeared many times. The V call is TRBV28, the J call TRBJ1-1; perhaps TRBD1 as D (5 bases). With 2 bases removed from V and 5 bases from J, the gap between germline ends came to 12 bases. The CDR3 has 14 residues. CDR1 is MDHEN, CDR2 SYDVKM, per germline. The CDR3 nucleotides read TGTGCCAGCAGTTTAATGGGGGGGGGAACTGAAGCTTTCTTT. This translates into CASSLMGGGTEAFF.

Concerning this clonotype itself: One base away lies a much larger clone, so this may be a sequencing read error. V usage is TRBV2 and J usage is TRBJ2-7; the D gene could be TRBD1 or TRBD2 (5 bases each). This CDR3 has 14 amino acids. Germline assignment: CDR1 SNHLY and CDR2 FYNNEI. The CDR3 bases are TGTGCCAGCAGGGGGGACCGGCAATCCTACGAGCAGTGCTTC. It translates to CASRGDRQSYEQCF.

This clonotype has only a few counts. V and J are TRBV19 and TRBJ1-1; no clear D. The CDR3 runs to 11 residues. Germline CDR1 and CDR2: LNHDA and SQIVND (reference sequence). V lost 5 bases to trimming and J lost 7 bases, with 8 bases between them. The CDR3 bases are TGTGCCAGTAGTTACAGCAATGAAGCTTTCTTT. It encodes CASSYSNEAFF.

This clonotype was seen a handful of times. The chain is built from TRBV6-5 and TRBJ2-7; D is possibly TRBD2 (5 bases). The V end lost 9 bases, the J end lost 0 bases, and 12 bases lay between the germline ends. Germline lookup yields CDR1 MNHEY and CDR2 SVGAGI. The CDR3 runs 13 residues. The CDR3 bases are TGTGCCAGTAAGTCGGGAAACTCCTACGAGCAGTACTTC. Protein product: CASKSGNSYEQYF.

This clonotype has more than one count but fewer than ten. The chain joins TRBV30 to TRBJ2-3, with TRBD1 matching 10 bases. Germline CDR1 is GTSNPN and CDR2 is SVGIG (reference sequence). The ends lost 0 bases at V and 3 bases at J; junction bases unmatched: 6. The CDR3 contains 16 residues. The CDR3 DNA is TGTGCCTGGAGTGTACGAGGGACAGGGGAAACAGATACGCAGTATTTT. This gives the protein CAWSVRGTGETDTQYF.

This clonotype has ten or more counts. The CDR3 coding sequence is TGTGCCAGCAGTTATTGGAGGGGACCGTTCTCTGGTCAGCCCCAGCATTTT. Translating gives CASSYWRGPFSGQPQHF. The V and J genes are TRBV6-2 or TRBV6-3 and TRBJ1-5; D may be TRBD1 (5 bases). CDR1 and CDR2 (germline): MNHEY, SVGEGT. The CDR3 consists of 17 residues. The V and J ends lost 3 bases and 6 bases respectively, with 21 bases between them.

This clonotype appeared many times. The chain combines TRBV7-8 with TRBJ2-3; 7 positions agree with TRBD1. The J segment lost 2 bases and the V segment lost 4 bases, leaving 6 bases of the junction unmatched. The CDR3 contains 15 residues. Germline V gives CDR1 SGHVS, CDR2 FQNEAQ. This CDR3 is CASSSNRGLTDTQYF. The CDR3 DNA is TGTGCCAGCAGCTCAAACAGGGGCCTCACAGATACGCAGTATTTT.

In this sample, this clonotype turned up many times. DNA of the CDR3: TGTGCCAGCAGCCAAGATACGGGTACTCTAGCCACCGGGGAGCTGTTTTTT. Translation: CASSQDTGTLATGELFF. The V call is TRBV4-2, the J call TRBJ2-2; maybe TRBD2 (5 bases). The V gene lost 0 bases and the J gene lost 4 bases, with 15 bases spanning the gap. The germline V gene has CDR1 LGHNA and CDR2 YNFKEQ. The CDR3 is made up of 17 amino acids.

This clonotype was detected only a few times. V is TRBV4-1 and J is TRBJ2-5; D gene unclear. The CDR3 has 17 residues. Germline V CDR1 and CDR2: MGHRA, YSYEKL. The V end was cut by 0 bases, the J end by 2 bases, with 16 bases between. CDR3 bases: TGCGCCAGCAGCCAAGACTCGTCAACTTTGGGGCAAGAGACCCAGTACTTC. Translation: CASSQDSSTLGQETQYF.

For this clonotype: Being one base from a much bigger clone, this may be a read error. The chain joins TRBV2 to TRBJ2-7; 7 bases are shared with TRBD2. CDR3 length: 15 amino acids. Germline V gene lookup returns CDR1 SNHLY and CDR2 FYNNEI. After removal of 5 bases from V and 3 bases from J, the junction contained 10 bases not matched to a gene. The chain's CDR3 is CASSKGSGLDYEQYF. CDR3 coding DNA: TGTGCCAGCAGTAAGGGTTCAGGACTAGACTACGAGCAGTACTTC. Using reference TRBV2 and TRBJ2-7 for the parts outside the CDR3, the full variable domain is EPEVTQTPSHQVTQMGQEVILRCVPISNHLYFYWYRQILGQKVEFLVSFYNNEISEKSEIFDDQFSVERPDGSNFTLKIRSTKLEDSAMYFCASSKGSGLDYEQYFGPGTRLTVT.

This clonotype turned up a few times. This sequence joins TRBV4-2 and TRBJ2-2; D gene ambiguous. V was trimmed by 0 bases and J by 5 bases, leaving 13 bases between them. The germline V gene encodes CDR1 LGHNA and CDR2 YNFKEQ. This CDR3 region has 16 residues. Here the CDR3 reads CASSQDSSIPTGELFF. The CDR3 nucleotides are TGTGCCAGCAGCCAAGATAGTAGTATTCCGACCGGGGAGCTGTTTTTT.

The chain employs TRBV5-1 and TRBJ1-1, with 7 bases matching TRBD1. The CDR3 loop spans 16 amino acids. From germline, CDR1 is SGHRS and CDR2 YFSETQ. After removal of 3 bases from V and 0 bases from J, the junction contained 8 bases not matched to a gene. The CDR3 region has the DNA TGCGCCAGCAGCTCCCGGGACAGCGGAATGAACACTGAAGCTTTCTTT. This sequence encodes CASSSRDSGMNTEAFF.

This clonotype was seen more than once but under ten times. The rearrangement links TRBV7-6 to TRBJ2-1, with D possibly being TRBD1 or TRBD2 (5 bases each). CDR3 length: 16 amino acids. Trimming took off 5 bases at V and 8 bases at J, with 22 bases between the two ends. Germline V CDR1 and CDR2: SGHVS, FNYEAQ. CDR3 sequence (DNA): TGTGCCAGCAGCCAACGCCGGGGCGATTTAGTGGATGAGCAGTTCTTC. Residues: CASSQRRGDLVDEQFF.

This clonotype was recorded at least ten times. The chain uses TRBV30 and TRBJ2-7; 9 nucleotides match TRBD1. This CDR3 comprises 14 residues. CDR1 is GTSNPN, CDR2 SVGIG, per germline (reference sequence). The trim removed 4 bases at V and 4 bases at J, leaving 8 bases unmatched. The CDR3 is CAWTISTGGYEQYF. The CDR3 nucleotides are TGTGCCTGGACCATCTCGACAGGGGGTTACGAGCAGTACTTC.

This clonotype was found many times. This chain links TRBV4-3 with TRBJ1-4; D gene ambiguous. Trimming pared 0 bases from V and 0 bases from J, leaving 8 bases between. The CDR3 is 16 residues long. Germline assignment: CDR1 LGHNA and CDR2 YSLEER. In DNA, the CDR3 is TGCGCCAGCAGCCAAGATTCGGGTGCAACTAATGAAAAACTGTTTTTT. Its protein is CASSQDSGATNEKLFF.

This clonotype was seen at least ten times. This CDR3 is CASSSTLGVRDTQYF. The CDR3 DNA follows: TGTGCCAGCAGCTCCACCCTAGGGGTTCGAGATACGCAGTATTTT. The V gene is TRBV7-3, the J gene TRBJ2-3, with a tentative D call TRBD1 (5 bases). Trimming shortened V by 4 bases and J by 5 bases, and 16 bases separated the two germline ends. The germline CDR1 and CDR2 sequences are SGHTA and FQGTGA. The CDR3 loop spans 15 amino acids.